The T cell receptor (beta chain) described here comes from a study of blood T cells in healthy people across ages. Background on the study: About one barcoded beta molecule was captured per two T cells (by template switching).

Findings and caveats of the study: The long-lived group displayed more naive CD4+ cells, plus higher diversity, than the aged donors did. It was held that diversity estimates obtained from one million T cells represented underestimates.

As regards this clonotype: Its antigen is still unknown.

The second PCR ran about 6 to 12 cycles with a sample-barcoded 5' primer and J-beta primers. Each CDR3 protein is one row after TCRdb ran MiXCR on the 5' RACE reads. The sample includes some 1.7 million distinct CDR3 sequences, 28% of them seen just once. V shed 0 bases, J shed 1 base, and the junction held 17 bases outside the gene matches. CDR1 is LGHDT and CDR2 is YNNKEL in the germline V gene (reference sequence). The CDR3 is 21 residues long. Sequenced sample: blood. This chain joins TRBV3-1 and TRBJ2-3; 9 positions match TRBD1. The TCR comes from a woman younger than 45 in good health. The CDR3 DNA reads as TGTGCCAGCAGCCAAGAGCTAAAACAGGGGGCACATTCAAGGTGCACAGATACGCAGTATTTT. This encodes CASSQELKQGAHSRCTDTQYF.